The 15 T cell receptor beta chains listed next were all sequenced from one sample in a study of PD-L1 blockade in urothelial cancer. The assay was immunoSEQ multiplex PCR, and TCRdb's table has in-frame clones only and misses some. The repertoire holds more than 70,000 clones, with roughly 89% as singletons. The sample here was PBMCs, taken around atezolizumab (anti-PD-L1) treatment. These receptors were collected from a man aged 55 to 70 with urothelial cancer.

The V call is TRBV7-2, the J call TRBJ1-5, with 7 bases aligning to TRBD1. The CDR3 is 16 residues long. With V trimmed by 0 bases and J by 3 bases, 5 bases remained unmatched. Germline V gene lookup returns CDR1 SGHTA and CDR2 FQGNSA. The CDR3 is CASSLAATGPNQPQHF. CDR3 coding DNA: TGTGCCAGCAGCTTAGCAGCGACAGGGCCCAATCAGCCCCAGCATTTT.

CDR3 loop: CASSESGRVNEQFF. The CDR3 region has the DNA TGCGCCAGCAGTGAGTCGGGCAGGGTCAATGAGCAGTTCTTC. The chain joins TRBV10-1 to TRBJ2-1; TRBD1 is a possible D gene (5 bases). V was trimmed by 0 bases and J by 6 bases, leaving 9 bases between them. The CDR3 length is 14 residues. CDR1 is WNHNN, CDR2 SYGVQD, per germline (reference sequence).

The chain joins TRBV10-2 to TRBJ2-5; TRBD1 matches at 9 bases. The V and J ends lost 2 bases and 5 bases, in that order; junction bases with no gene match: 6. This CDR3 is built from 15 residues. Germline loops: CDR1 WSHSY, CDR2 SAAADI. The CDR3 region is CASSERTGAWETQYF. In nucleotides, the CDR3 is TGCGCCAGCAGTGAGAGGACAGGGGCCTGGGAGACCCAGTACTTC.

The J gene is TRBJ1-5, the V gene TRBV6-1; no definite D call. Germline V lookup: CDR1 MNHNS, CDR2 SASEGT. This CDR3 contains 11 residues. The ends were cut back, 4 bases at V and 13 bases at J, with 11 bases in the middle. CDR3 sequence: CASSVGRTQHF. The CDR3 region has the DNA TGTGCCAGCAGTGTAGGCAGGACTCAGCATTTT.

The chain joins TRBV19 to TRBJ2-4; perhaps TRBD1 as D (6 bases). V lost 5 bases and J lost 7, with 21 bases in between. The CDR3 sequence is 16 residues long. CDR1 and CDR2 (germline): LNHDA, SQIVND (reference sequence). This chain's CDR3 is CASSLRGARRGNIQYF. CDR3 nucleotide sequence: TGTGCCAGTAGTCTGCGTGGGGCGAGAAGGGGGAACATTCAGTACTTC.

V gene TRBV2 combines with J gene TRBJ1-1; TRBD1 is a possible D gene (6 bases). Germline loops: CDR1 SNHLY, CDR2 FYNNEI. The CDR3 has 14 residues. Trimming left V 6 bases short and J 4 bases short, with 15 bases between. The CDR3 here is CASSQQQGSTEAFF. In nucleotides, the CDR3 is TGTGCCAGCAGCCAACAACAGGGTTCCACTGAAGCTTTCTTT.

This rearrangement joins TRBV9 to TRBJ2-1; 9 nucleotides line up with TRBD2. Germline CDR1 and CDR2: SGDLS and YYNGEE. The CDR3 is made up of 15 amino acids. V shed 5 bases, J shed 6 bases, and the junction held 9 bases outside the gene matches. The DNA of the CDR3 is TGTGCCAGCAGTATGCGGGGGGGCGTCTCCAATGAGCAGTTCTTC. Protein: CASSMRGGVSNEQFF.

V and J are TRBV28 and TRBJ2-2; D is unresolved. CDR3 length: 15 amino acids. Germline V gene data show CDR1 as MDHEN and CDR2 as SYDVKM. V was pared by 3 bases and J by 3 bases, with 11 bases between. CDR3 amino acids: CASSFRQRDTGELFF. In nucleotides, the CDR3 is TGTGCCAGCAGTTTTCGGCAGCGAGACACCGGGGAGCTGTTTTTT.

This chain uses TRBV2 with TRBJ2-1, with D perhaps matching TRBD2 (5 bases). Germline V gives CDR1 SNHLY, CDR2 FYNNEI. There are 18 residues in the CDR3. The germline V and J ends were trimmed by 5 bases and 5 bases, with 25 bases remaining between them. CDR3 region: CASSLQVTSTSVNNEQFF. In nucleotides, the CDR3 is TGTGCCAGCAGTCTCCAAGTGACGTCTACTAGTGTAAACAATGAGCAGTTCTTC.

This sequence joins TRBV2 and TRBJ2-1, with 9 bases aligning to TRBD1. Germline values: CDR1 SNHLY, CDR2 FYNNEI. This CDR3 comprises 15 residues. Germline trimming cut 6 bases from V and 2 bases from J; bases unmatched to any gene: 5. CDR3 coding DNA: TGTGCCAGCAGCTCACAGGGGGCCACCTACAATGAGCAGTTCTTC. It codes for CASSSQGATYNEQFF.

V usage is TRBV5-1 and J usage is TRBJ2-2; tentatively, D is TRBD2 (5 bases). Germline CDR1 reads SGHRS; CDR2 reads YFSETQ. The ends were cut back, 0 bases at V and 6 bases at J, with 15 bases in the middle. The CDR3 totals 16 residues. In nucleotides, the CDR3 is TGCGCCAGCAGCTTGGCCCTTCAGCGGTCGCCCGGGGAGCTGTTTTTT. This encodes CASSLALQRSPGELFF.

The chain carries TRBV5-1 and TRBJ1-3; D not certain. Germline CDR1 and CDR2: SGHRS and YFSETQ. There are 12 residues in the CDR3. V was cut by 4 bases and J by 8 bases, with 10 bases left in between. The CDR3 loop is CASSPPSDTIYF. CDR3 sequence (DNA): TGCGCCAGCAGCCCTCCCTCGGACACCATATATTTT.

The chain combines TRBV6-1 with TRBJ1-2; unclear D gene. Looked up from germline, CDR1 is MNHNS and CDR2 is SASEGT. CDR3 length: 16 residues. Trimming took 4 bases from V and 2 from J, leaving 17 bases between them. The DNA of the CDR3 is TGTGCCAGCAGTGGGAGGAGCCTTTCAAGGAACTATGGCTACACCTTC. Encoded protein: CASSGRSLSRNYGYTF.

J is TRBJ2-7 and V is TRBV4-1; D perhaps matches TRBD2 (6 bases). Trimming took 1 base from V and 7 from J, leaving 17 bases between them. Germline CDR1 is MGHRA and CDR2 is YSYEKL. The CDR3 spans 15 residues. The CDR3, as DNA: TGCGCCAGCAGCCAAGTGGGACCCCGGGCGGGGGAGCAGTACTTC. It yields the protein CASSQVGPRAGEQYF.

A single count supports this clone. This rearrangement joins TRBV12-5 to TRBJ2-7, with 16 positions matching TRBD2. The germline CDR1 and CDR2 sequences are LGHNT and FRNRAP. CDR3 length: 17 residues. V lost 5 bases, J lost 0 bases, and 4 bases stayed unmatched. CDR3 DNA sequence: TGTGCTAGTGGTGCGGGACTAGCGGGAGGGCCCTCCTACGAGCAGTACTTC. Translated, it gives CASGAGLAGGPSYEQYF.